The table lists the clone carrying this TCR beta chain with many counts. Profiling of TCR beta VDJ combinations and CDR3 sequences used genomic DNA as template. MiXCR, applied by TCRdb to the reads, yields one record per CDR3 protein. The sample shows 200,000 to 250,000 distinct CDR3 sequences, approximately 51% of them seen only once. CD8+CD57+ cell expansion, shown by flow cytometry, had occurred in the patients selected for sequencing. The data derive from a study of CD8+CD57+ T cells in acquired aplastic anemia. V dropped 0 bases and J dropped 2 bases, with 12 bases sitting between them. CDR1 is SGHRS and CDR2 is YFSETQ in the germline V gene. CDR3 length: 15 amino acids.

The source is a human donor with aplastic anemia. Sequencing was performed on sorted CD4+, CD8+, or CD8+CD57+ T cells (not recorded which) from PBMCs. The rearrangement joins TRBV5-1 to TRBJ2-7; possible D gene TRBD1, 5 bases. CDR3 sequence: CASSLGGLGPYEQYF. CDR3 DNA: TGCGCCAGCAGCTTGGGGGGCCTAGGGCCCTACGAGCAGTACTTC. The entire variable domain, with the rest obtained from reference TRBV5-1 and TRBJ2-7, is as follows: KAGVTQTPRYLIKTRGQQVTLSCSPISGHRSVSWYQQTPGQGLQFLFEYFSETQRNKGNFPGRFSGRQFSNSRSEMNVSTLELGDSALYLCASSLGGLGPYEQYFGPGTRLTVT.